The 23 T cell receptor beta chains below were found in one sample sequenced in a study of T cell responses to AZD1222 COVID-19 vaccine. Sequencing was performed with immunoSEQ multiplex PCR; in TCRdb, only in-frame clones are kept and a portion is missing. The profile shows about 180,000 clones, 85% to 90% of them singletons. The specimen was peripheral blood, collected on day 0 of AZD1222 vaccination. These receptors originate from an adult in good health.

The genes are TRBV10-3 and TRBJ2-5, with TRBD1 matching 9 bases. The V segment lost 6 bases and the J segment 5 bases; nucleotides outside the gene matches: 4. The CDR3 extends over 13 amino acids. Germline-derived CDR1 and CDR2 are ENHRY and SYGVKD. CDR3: CAISTGGEETQYF. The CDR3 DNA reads TGTGCCATCAGCACAGGGGGCGAGGAGACCCAGTACTTC.

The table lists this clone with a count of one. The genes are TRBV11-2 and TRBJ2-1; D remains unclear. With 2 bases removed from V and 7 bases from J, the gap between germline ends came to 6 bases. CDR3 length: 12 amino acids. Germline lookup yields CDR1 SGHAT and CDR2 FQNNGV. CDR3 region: CASSLSGNEQFF. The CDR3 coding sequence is TGTGCCAGCAGCTTATCAGGTAATGAGCAGTTCTTC. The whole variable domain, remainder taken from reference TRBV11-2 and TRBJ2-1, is EAGVAQSPRYKIIEKRQSVAFWCNPISGHATLYWYQQILGQGPKLLIQFQNNGVVDDSQLPKDRFSAERLKGVDSTLKIQPAKLEDSAVYLCASSLSGNEQFFGPGTRLTVL.

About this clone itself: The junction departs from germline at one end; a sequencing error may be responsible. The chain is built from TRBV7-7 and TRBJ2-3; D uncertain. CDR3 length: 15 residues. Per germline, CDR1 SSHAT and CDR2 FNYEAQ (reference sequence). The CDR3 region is CASSLVASPTDTQYF. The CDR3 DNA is TGTGCTAGCAGCTTAGTCGCTTCCCCCACAGATACGCAGTATTTT.

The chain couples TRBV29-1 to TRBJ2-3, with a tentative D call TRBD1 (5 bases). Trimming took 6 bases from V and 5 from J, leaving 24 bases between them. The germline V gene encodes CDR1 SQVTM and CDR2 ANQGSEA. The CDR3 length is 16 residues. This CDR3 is CSVTPRQRILGDTQYF. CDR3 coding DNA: TGCAGCGTAACCCCCAGACAGAGGATACTCGGAGATACGCAGTATTTT.

Here the CDR3 reads CSVRGTGTNEKLFF. The CDR3 DNA is TGCAGCGTTCGGGGCACGGGAACTAATGAAAAACTGTTTTTT. This chain connects TRBV29-1 to TRBJ1-4; a weak D match, TRBD1 (5 bases). The CDR3 runs 14 residues. The V end lost 5 bases, the J end lost 1 base, and 11 bases lay between the germline ends. Germline V gene lookup returns CDR1 SQVTM and CDR2 ANQGSEA.

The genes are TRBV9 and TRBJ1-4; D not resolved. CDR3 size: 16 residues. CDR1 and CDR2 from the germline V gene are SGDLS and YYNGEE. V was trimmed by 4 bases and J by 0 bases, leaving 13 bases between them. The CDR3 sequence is CASSSTVGATNEKLFF. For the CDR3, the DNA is TGTGCCAGCAGCTCTACTGTCGGGGCAACTAATGAAAAACTGTTTTTT. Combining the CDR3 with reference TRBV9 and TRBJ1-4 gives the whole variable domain DSGVTQTPKHLITATGQRVTLRCSPRSGDLSVYWYQQSLDQGLQFLIQYYNGEERAKGNILERFSAQQFPDLHSELNLSSLELGDSALYFCASSSTVGATNEKLFFGSGTQLSVL.

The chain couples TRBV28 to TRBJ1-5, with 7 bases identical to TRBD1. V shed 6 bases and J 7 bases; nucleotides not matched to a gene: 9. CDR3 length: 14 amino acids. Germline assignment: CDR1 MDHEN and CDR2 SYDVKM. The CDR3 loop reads CASSYRQGRQPQHF. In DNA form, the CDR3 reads TGTGCCAGCAGCTACAGACAGGGTCGACAGCCCCAGCATTTT.

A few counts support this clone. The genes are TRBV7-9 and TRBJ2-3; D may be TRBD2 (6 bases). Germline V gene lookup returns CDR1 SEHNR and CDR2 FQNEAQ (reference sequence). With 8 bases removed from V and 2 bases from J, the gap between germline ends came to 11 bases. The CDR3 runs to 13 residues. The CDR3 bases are TGTGCCAGCGGGGACTCCCTCACAGATACGCAGTATTTT. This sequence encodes CASGDSLTDTQYF.

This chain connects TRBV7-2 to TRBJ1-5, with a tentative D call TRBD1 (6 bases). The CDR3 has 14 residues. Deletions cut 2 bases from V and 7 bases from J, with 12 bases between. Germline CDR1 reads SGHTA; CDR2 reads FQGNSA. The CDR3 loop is CASSLLTGSQPQHF. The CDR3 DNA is TGTGCCAGCAGCTTACTGACAGGATCCCAGCCCCAGCATTTT.

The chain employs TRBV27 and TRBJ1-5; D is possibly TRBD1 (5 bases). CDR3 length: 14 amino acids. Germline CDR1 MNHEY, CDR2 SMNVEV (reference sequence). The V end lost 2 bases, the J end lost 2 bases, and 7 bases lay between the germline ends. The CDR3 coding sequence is TGTGCCAGCAGTTTACGGGGGGGCAATCAGCCCCAGCATTTT. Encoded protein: CASSLRGGNQPQHF.

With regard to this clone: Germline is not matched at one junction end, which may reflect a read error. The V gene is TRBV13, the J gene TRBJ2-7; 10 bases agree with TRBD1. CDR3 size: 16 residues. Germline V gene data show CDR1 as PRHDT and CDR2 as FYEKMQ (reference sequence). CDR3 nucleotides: TGTGCCAGCAGCTTAGGGACAGGGGGCCCCGCTAGGGCTTCGGACTTC. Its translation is CASSLGTGGPARASDF.

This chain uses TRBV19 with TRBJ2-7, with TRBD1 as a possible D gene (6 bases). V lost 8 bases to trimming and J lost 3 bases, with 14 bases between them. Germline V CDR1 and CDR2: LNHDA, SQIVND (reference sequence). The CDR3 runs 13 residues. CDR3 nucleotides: TGTGCCAGTGAGGCCGGGGACATCTACGAGCAGTACTTC. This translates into CASEAGDIYEQYF.

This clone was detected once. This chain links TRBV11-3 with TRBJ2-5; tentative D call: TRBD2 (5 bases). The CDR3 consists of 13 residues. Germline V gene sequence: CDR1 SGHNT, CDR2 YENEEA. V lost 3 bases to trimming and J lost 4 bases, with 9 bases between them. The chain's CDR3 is CASSFGGGETQYF. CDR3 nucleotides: TGTGCCAGCAGCTTCGGTGGAGGAGAGACCCAGTACTTC.

The chain's CDR3 is CASSSTSGVTDTQYF. CDR3 DNA: TGTGCCAGCAGTTCGACTAGCGGGGTGACAGATACGCAGTATTTT. The chain joins TRBV2 to TRBJ2-3, with TRBD2 matching 11 bases. CDR1 and CDR2 from the germline V gene are SNHLY and FYNNEI. V lost 5 bases and J lost 3; bases outside the gene matches: 4. CDR3 size: 15 residues.

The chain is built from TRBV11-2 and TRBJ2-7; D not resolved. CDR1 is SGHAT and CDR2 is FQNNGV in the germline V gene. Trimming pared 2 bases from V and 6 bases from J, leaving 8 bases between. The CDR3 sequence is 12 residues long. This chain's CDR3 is CASSLSGREQYF. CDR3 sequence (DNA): TGTGCCAGCAGCTTATCGGGTCGCGAGCAGTACTTC. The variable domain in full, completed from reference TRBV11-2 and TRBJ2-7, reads EAGVAQSPRYKIIEKRQSVAFWCNPISGHATLYWYQQILGQGPKLLIQFQNNGVVDDSQLPKDRFSAERLKGVDSTLKIQPAKLEDSAVYLCASSLSGREQYFGPGTRLTVT.

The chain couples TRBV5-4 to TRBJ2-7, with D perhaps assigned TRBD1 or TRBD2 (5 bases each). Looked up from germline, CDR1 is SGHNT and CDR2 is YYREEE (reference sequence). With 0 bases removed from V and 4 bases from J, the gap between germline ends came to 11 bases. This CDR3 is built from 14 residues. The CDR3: CASSLDGGGYEQYF. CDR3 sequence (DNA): TGTGCCAGCAGCTTGGATGGGGGTGGGTACGAGCAGTACTTC. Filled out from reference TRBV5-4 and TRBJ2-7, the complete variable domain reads ETGVTQSPTHLIKTRGQQVTLRCSSQSGHNTVSWYQQALGQGPQFIFQYYREEENGRGNFPPRFSGLQFPNYSSELNVNALELDDSALYLCASSLDGGGYEQYFGPGTRLTVT.

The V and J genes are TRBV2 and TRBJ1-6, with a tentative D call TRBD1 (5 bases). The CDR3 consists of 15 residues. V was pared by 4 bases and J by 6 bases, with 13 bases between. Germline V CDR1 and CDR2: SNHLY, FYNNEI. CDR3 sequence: CASSVQGGINSPLHF. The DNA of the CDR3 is TGTGCCAGCAGTGTTCAGGGAGGGATTAATTCACCCCTCCACTTT.

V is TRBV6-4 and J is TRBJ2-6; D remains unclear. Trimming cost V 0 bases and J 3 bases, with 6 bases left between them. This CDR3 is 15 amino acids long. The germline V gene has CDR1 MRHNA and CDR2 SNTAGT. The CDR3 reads CASSDSSSGANVLTF. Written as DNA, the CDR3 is TGTGCCAGCAGTGACTCAAGTAGTGGGGCCAACGTCCTGACTTTC.

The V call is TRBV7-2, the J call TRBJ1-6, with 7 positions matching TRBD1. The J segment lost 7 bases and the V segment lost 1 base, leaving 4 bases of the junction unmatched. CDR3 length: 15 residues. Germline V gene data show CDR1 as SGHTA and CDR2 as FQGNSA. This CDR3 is CASSLGGRGNSPLHF. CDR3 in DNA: TGTGCCAGCAGCTTAGGTGGCAGGGGGAATTCACCCCTCCACTTT.

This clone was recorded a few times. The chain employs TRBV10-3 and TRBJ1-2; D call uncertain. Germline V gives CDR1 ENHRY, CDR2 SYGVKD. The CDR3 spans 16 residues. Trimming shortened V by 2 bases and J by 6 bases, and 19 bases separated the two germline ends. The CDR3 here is CAISERLGVGGDGYTF. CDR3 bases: TGTGCCATCAGTGAGCGGTTGGGAGTGGGTGGCGATGGCTACACCTTC.

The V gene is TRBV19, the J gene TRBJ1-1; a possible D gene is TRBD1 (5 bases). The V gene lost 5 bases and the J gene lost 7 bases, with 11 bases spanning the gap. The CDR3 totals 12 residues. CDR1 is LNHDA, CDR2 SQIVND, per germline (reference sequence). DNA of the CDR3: TGTGCCAGTAGTGTGAGGGGAGGTGAAGCTTTCTTT. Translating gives CASSVRGGEAFF.

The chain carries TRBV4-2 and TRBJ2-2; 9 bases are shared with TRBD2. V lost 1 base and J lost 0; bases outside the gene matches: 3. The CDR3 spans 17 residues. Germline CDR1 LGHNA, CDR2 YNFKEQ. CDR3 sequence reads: CASSQGRTSANTGELFF. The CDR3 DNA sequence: TGTGCCAGCAGCCAAGGTAGGACTAGCGCGAACACCGGGGAGCTGTTTTTT.

The CDR3 nucleotides are TGTGCCAGTAGTTATCGGGACAGGGGGTCCGGGGTCCCCTACGAGCAGTACTTC. Translation: CASSYRDRGSGVPYEQYF. This sequence joins TRBV19 and TRBJ2-7; 11 positions agree with TRBD1. CDR3 length equals 18 residues. Germline CDR1 is LNHDA and CDR2 is SQIVND (reference sequence). The ends lost 5 bases at V and 2 bases at J; junction bases unmatched: 14. Together with reference TRBV19 and TRBJ2-7, the CDR3 gives the full variable domain: DGGITQSPKYLFRKEGQNVTLSCEQNLNHDAMYWYRQDPGQGLRLIYYSQIVNDFQKGDIAEGYSVSREKKESFPLTVTSAQKNPTAFYLCASSYRDRGSGVPYEQYFGPGTRLTVT.